This T cell receptor beta chain was documented in a study of immune reconstitution after stem cell transplant in scleroderma (dated by TCRdb to 2015 to 2018). Taking its sample share into account, this clonotype is medium-sized (0.01 to 0.1%). This clone's antigen is unknown. One base away there is no much larger clone; base qualities are not given. Library method: RT-PCR. Instrument used: Illumina MiSeq. TCRdb trimmed public reads at Q25 via fastp, called clones via MiXCR and kept in-frame beta chains. Rows with one shared CDR3 protein collapse into an entry with the most common genes and DNA. This sample is represented by approximately 2,600 distinct CDR3 sequences; 9.5% to 13% of them were singletons. The ten largest clones represent over 13% of the sample. Spanning cysteine to phenylalanine, the CDR3 consists of 18 amino acids. Kept here is only the CDR3 DNA, which spans 54 bases and is read in frame from base 1. CDR1 and CDR2 are drawn from the germline V gene: SQVTM, ANQGSEA. Trimming takes 0 bases from V and 0 bases from J, and the germline ends sit 17 bases apart.

The sample was taken before or after autologous hematopoietic stem cell transplantation (not recorded which). The receptor's source is a female donor with systemic sclerosis. The V and J genes are TRBV29-1 and TRBJ2-2; the D gene cannot be resolved reliably. The base sequence is TGCAGCGTTGAAGATCCGAGGCCGATTACCGCGAACACCGGGGAGCTGTTTTTT. This gives the protein CSVEDPRPITANTGELFF.